The present TCR beta chain was sequenced within a study of tumor-infiltrating lymphocytes in primary liver carcinoma. Study-wide background: These were node-negative, non-metastatic T1-T3 tumors of roughly 4 to 10 cm. Samples gave roughly 3.65 to 7.13 million productive TCRbeta reads, similar across tissue types. Study findings and constraints: The study found tumor-adjacent and tumor-blood pairs overlapped less than tumor region pairs.

Synthesis of TCR beta cDNA was carried out from approximately 0.55 ug total RNA with a constant-region primer. ARM-PCR was slightly modified, and three nested multiplex PCR rounds with it gave rise to the TCR beta libraries. MiXCR, applied by TCRdb to the multiplex PCR reads, yields one record per CDR3 protein. The sample records 60,000 or so distinct CDR3 sequences, less than 75% being singletons. Scientists recovered RNA and DNA together from around 20-30 mg of unsorted bulk tissue. Tumor samples uniformly had over 80% viable tumor cells. A note on this clonotype: Its cognate antigen is unknown. One end of the junction does not line up with germline, which may come from a read error.

The sample consisted of liver tumor tissue from sampling region 2. Stated subset: tumor region T2, inferior pole. This TCR derives from a man aged 35-49 years with primary liver carcinoma and hepatitis B virus infection.

The CDR3 DNA is TGTGCCAGCAGTTTTGGGACGGGACATTTCTACGTGCAGTACTTC. Amino acid sequence: CASSFGTGHFYVQYF. This chain links TRBV12-3 or TRBV12-4 with TRBJ2-7, with D possibly TRBD1 on 6 matching bases. This CDR3 has 15 amino acids.